This TCR beta chain was sequenced in a study of Ad26.COV2.S vaccination and SARS-CoV-2 variants. At the level of the study: The study gave Ad26.COV2.S intramuscularly, once or twice 56 days apart. Notes on the study in general: Non-spike TCR breadth was similar in vaccine and placebo recipients. Vaccinees displayed broader spike-specific TCR repertoires than placebo recipients.

Turning to this clone: The antigen remains undetermined.

Treatment denoted: some 20 received Ad26.COV2.S at low or high dose, single or two shots; several received placebo; per-sample allocation not given. Sample collection was performed on day 63 after the first vaccine or placebo injection. Wuhan-strain SARS-CoV-2 spike was expressed by the Ad26 vector that made up the vaccine. CDR1 SGHKS and CDR2 YYEKEE come from the germline V gene (reference sequence). The CDR3 is 14 residues long. Between the trimmed V and J ends, which lost 4 bases and 2 bases, there was a span of 7 bases. This table comes from immunoSEQ multiplex PCR, and its TCRdb copy is limited to in-frame clones, with some not included. The profile covers about 400,000 clones, with around 82% appearing a single time and approximately 7% taken by the ten largest.

This TCR was recovered from a person aged 18 to 65 who received the Ad26.COV2.S COVID-19 vaccine or a placebo. The source was peripheral blood, collected in a trial of Ad26.COV2.S vaccine versus placebo. The chain couples TRBV5-5 to TRBJ2-6, with D hard to call. The chain's CDR3 is CASSAVTGANVLTF. CDR3 in DNA: TGTGCCAGCAGCGCAGTGACTGGGGCCAACGTCCTGACTTTC.